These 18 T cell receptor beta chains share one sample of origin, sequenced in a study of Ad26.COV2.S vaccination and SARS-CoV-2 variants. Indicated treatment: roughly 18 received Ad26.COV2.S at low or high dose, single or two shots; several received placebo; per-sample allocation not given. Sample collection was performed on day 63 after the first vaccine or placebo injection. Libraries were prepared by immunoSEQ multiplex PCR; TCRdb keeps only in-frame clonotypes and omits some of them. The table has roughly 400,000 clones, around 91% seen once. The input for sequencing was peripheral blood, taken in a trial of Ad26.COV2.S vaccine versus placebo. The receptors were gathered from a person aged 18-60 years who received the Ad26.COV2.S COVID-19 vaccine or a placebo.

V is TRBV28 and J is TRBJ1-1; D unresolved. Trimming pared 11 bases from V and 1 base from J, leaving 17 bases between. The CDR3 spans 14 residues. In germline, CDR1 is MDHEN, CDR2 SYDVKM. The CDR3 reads CASALTTANTEAFF. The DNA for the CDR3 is TGTGCCTCAGCCCTCACCACAGCGAACACTGAAGCTTTCTTT.

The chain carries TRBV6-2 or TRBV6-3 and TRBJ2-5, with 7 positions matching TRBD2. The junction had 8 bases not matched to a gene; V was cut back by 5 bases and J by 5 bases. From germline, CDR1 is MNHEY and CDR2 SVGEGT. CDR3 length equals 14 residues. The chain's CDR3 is CASSPAGFGETQYF. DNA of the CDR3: TGTGCCAGCAGTCCAGCGGGATTCGGGGAGACCCAGTACTTC.

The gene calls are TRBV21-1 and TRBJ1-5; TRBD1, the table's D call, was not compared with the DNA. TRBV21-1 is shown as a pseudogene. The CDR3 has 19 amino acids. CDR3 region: CASSRRQGVLTPSNQPQHF. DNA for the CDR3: TGTGCCAGCAGCAGACGACAGGGTGTCTTAACCCCTAGCAATCAGCCCCAGCATTTT.

The CDR3 DNA sequence: TGTGCCAGCAGCGTTACCGACAGGGGGCTATGGGACGAGCAGTACTTC. Translated, it gives CASSVTDRGLWDEQYF. The chain uses TRBV9 and TRBJ2-7; 10 bases match TRBD1. The germline V gene encodes CDR1 SGDLS and CDR2 YYNGEE. The trim removed 2 bases at V and 5 bases at J, leaving 10 bases unmatched. This CDR3 contains 16 residues. Variable domain in full (rest from reference TRBV9 and TRBJ2-7): DSGVTQTPKHLITATGQRVTLRCSPRSGDLSVYWYQQSLDQGLQFLIQYYNGEERAKGNILERFSAQQFPDLHSELNLSSLELGDSALYFCASSVTDRGLWDEQYFGPGTRLTVT.

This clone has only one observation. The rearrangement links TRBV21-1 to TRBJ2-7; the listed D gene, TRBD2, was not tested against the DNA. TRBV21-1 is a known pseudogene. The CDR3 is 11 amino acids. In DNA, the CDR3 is TGTGCCAGCAGGGGAGGTCTCGAGCAGTACTTC. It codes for CASRGGLEQYF.

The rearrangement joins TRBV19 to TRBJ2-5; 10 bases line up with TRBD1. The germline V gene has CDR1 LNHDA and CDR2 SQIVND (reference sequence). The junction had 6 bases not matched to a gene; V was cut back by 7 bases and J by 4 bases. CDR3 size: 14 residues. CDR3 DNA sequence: TGTGCCAGTAAGAGGGACAGGGGACGAGAGACCCAGTACTTC. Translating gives CASKRDRGRETQYF.

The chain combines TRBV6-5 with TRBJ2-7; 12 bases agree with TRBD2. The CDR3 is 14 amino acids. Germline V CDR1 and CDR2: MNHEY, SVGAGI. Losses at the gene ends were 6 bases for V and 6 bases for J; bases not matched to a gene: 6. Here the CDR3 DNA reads TGTGCCAGCAGAAGGACTAGCGGGAAGTTCGAGCAGTACTTC. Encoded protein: CASRRTSGKFEQYF.

In DNA form, the CDR3 reads TGTGCCAGCAGCCTCTCCCCCGGGGTAAATAATTCACCCCTCCACTTT. It translates to CASSLSPGVNNSPLHF. The genes are TRBV4-2 and TRBJ1-6; D unresolved. Germline V gene sequence: CDR1 LGHNA, CDR2 YNFKEQ. Between the trimmed V and J ends, which lost 4 bases and 5 bases, there was a span of 15 bases. This CDR3 is built from 16 residues.

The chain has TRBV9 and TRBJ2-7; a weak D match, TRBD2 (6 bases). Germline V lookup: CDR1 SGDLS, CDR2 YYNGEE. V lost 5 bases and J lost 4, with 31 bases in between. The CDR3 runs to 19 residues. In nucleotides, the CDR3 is TGTGCCAGCAGTGACTCCCTCGCTGGGGACTCACCTGAATCATACGAGCAGTACTTC. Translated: CASSDSLAGDSPESYEQYF.

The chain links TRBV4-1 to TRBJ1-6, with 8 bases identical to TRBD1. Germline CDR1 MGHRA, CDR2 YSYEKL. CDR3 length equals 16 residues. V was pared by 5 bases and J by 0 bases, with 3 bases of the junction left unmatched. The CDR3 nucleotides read TGCGCCAGCAGCTACAGGGGGGGCTCCTATAATTCACCCCTCCACTTT. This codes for CASSYRGGSYNSPLHF.

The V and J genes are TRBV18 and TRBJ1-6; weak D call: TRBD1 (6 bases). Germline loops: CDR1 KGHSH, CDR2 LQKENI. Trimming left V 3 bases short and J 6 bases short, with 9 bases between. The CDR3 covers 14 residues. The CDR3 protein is CASSPTGFNSPLHF. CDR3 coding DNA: TGTGCCAGCTCACCTACAGGGTTTAATTCACCCCTCCACTTT. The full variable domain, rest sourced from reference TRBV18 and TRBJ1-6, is NAGVMQNPRHLVRRRGQEARLRCSPMKGHSHVYWYRQLPEEGLKFMVYLQKENIIDESGMPKERFSAEFPKEGPSILRIQQVVRGDSAAYFCASSPTGFNSPLHFGNGTRLTVT.

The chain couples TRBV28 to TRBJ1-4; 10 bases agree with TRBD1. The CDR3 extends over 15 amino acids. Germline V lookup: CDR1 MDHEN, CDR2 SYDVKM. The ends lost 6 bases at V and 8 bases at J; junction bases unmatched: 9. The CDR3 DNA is TGTGCCAGCAGCACCGGGACAGGGGTAAGGGAAAAACTGTTTTTT. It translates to CASSTGTGVREKLFF.

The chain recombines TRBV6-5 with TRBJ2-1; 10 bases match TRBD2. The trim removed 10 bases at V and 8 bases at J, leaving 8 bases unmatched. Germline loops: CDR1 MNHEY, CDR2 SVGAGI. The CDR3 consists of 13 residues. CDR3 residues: CATTSGNLDEQFF. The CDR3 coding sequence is TGTGCCACCACTAGCGGGAATCTCGATGAGCAGTTCTTC.

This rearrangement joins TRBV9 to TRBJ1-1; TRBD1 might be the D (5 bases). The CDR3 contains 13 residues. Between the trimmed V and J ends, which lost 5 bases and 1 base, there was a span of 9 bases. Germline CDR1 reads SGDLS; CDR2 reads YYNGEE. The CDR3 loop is CASSSGGNTEAFF. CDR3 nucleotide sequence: TGTGCCAGCAGTTCCGGGGGGAACACTGAAGCTTTCTTT.

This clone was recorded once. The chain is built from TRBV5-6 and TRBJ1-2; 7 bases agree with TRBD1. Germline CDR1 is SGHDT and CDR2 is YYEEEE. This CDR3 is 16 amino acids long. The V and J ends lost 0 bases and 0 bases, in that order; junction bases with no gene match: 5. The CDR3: CASSLAGTAANYGYTF. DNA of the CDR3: TGTGCCAGCAGCTTGGCCGGGACAGCCGCTAACTATGGCTACACCTTC.

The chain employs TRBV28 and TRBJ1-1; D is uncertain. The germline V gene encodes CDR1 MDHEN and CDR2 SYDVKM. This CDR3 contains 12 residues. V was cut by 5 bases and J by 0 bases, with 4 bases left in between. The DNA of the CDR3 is TGTGCCAGCAGTGGAATGAACACTGAAGCTTTCTTT. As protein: CASSGMNTEAFF.

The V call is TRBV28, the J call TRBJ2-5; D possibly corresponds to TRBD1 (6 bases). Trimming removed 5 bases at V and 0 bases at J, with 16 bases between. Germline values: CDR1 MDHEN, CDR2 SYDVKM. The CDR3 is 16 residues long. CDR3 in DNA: TGTGCCAGCAGTCCCCGGACAGCTGTGTACCAAGAGACCCAGTACTTC. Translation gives CASSPRTAVYQETQYF. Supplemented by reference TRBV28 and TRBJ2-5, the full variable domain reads DVKVTQSSRYLVKRTGEKVFLECVQDMDHENMFWYRQDPGLGLRLIYFSYDVKMKEKGDIPEGYSVSREKKERFSLILESASTNQTSMYLCASSPRTAVYQETQYFGPGTRLLVL.

CDR3 DNA sequence: TGTGCCAGCAGTTTAGATCAGACAGTCGGCTACACCTTC. This sequence encodes CASSLDQTVGYTF. The chain employs TRBV12-3 or TRBV12-4 and TRBJ1-2; possibly TRBD1 for D (5 bases). The CDR3 covers 13 residues. V lost 1 base to trimming and J lost 8 bases, with 11 bases between them.